Given below is one TCR beta chain in context. Its antigen is not known. This record belongs to a study of human T cells and chemical hapten exposure. Library preparation tagged each individual cDNA molecule with a unique molecular identifier. Per the original data handling: The median was 95,638 TCRs per sample, ranging about 20,000 to 690,600. Via MiXCR, TCRdb re-called the RACE reads, giving one row per CDR3 protein. The V and J calls, along with clone size, are taken from TCRdb and not from the paper's own processing. The sample has about 65,000 distinct CDR3 sequences; around 6.1% are singletons. Noted time point: healthy volunteer bleed at 6 weeks. Researchers extracted total RNA from unfractionated whole blood. The CDR3 loop spans 15 amino acids. V dropped 1 base and J dropped 10; count of bases not matched to a gene: 5. Germline CDR1 SGHAT, CDR2 FQNNGV. Study results and limitations: Sensitizing with DPC caused no change in TCRs above 1 in 1000 frequency.

The rearrangement uses TRBV11-2 and TRBJ1-4; 11 bases fit TRBD1. The sequencing sample was made of whole blood. The origin of this receptor is a female donor in good health. Some clones in this sample may be carry-over from other donors' samples. The CDR3 spells CASSLVGTGGAKLFF. CDR3 DNA: TGTGCCAGCAGCTTAGTCGGGACAGGGGGAGCAAAACTGTTTTTT.